This T cell receptor beta chain was retrieved from a study of preoperative IRX-2 immunotherapy in early breast cancer. Using immunoSEQ multiplex PCR, the repertoire was profiled, and TCRdb retains in-frame clones only, with some absent. The sample comprises around 29,000 clones, 90% of which are singletons, and 9.8% rests with the top ten. The sample's treatment: preoperative locoregional IRX-2 cytokine immunotherapy. Preoperative locoregional IRX-2 cytokine immunotherapy was tested in the phase Ib source study. CDR3 length: 15 residues. Germline CDR1 SGHNT, CDR2 YYREEE (reference sequence). Germline trimming cut 0 bases from V and 2 bases from J; bases unmatched to any gene: 2.

Specimen collection occurred from a patient treated with IRX-2 immunotherapy. The TCR comes from a human donor with breast cancer. The V and J genes are TRBV5-4 and TRBJ2-3; 8 nucleotides agree with TRBD1. The CDR3 nucleotides are TGTGCCAGCAGCTTGGGCAGGGGGCCCACAGATACGCAGTATTTT. Translated, it gives CASSLGRGPTDTQYF.